Below, 31 T cell receptor beta chains from the same sample are listed, as sequenced in a study of blood T cell repertoires in COVID-19. Data came from immunoSEQ multiplex PCR; TCRdb stores just in-frame clones and leaves some out. The table lists hundreds of thousands of clones, under 95% of them singletons. Sequencing used PBMCs or T cells enriched from blood (not recorded which). Receptor source: a man aged 55 to 69 who had recovered from COVID-19.

This clone was seen just once. The chain joins TRBV2 to TRBJ1-4, with D possibly being TRBD1 (6 bases). The V end lost 3 bases, the J end lost 9 bases, and 20 bases lay between the germline ends. Per the germline V gene, CDR1 is SNHLY and CDR2 is FYNNEI. The CDR3 consists of 16 residues. CDR3 nucleotides: TGTGCCAGCAGTGAGTCTCAGTCAGGGACAACGAAAAAACTGTTTTTT. This sequence encodes CASSESQSGTTKKLFF.

This chain links TRBV13 with TRBJ2-7; TRBD1 might be the D (7 bases). Between the trimmed V and J ends, which lost 2 bases and 7 bases, there was a span of 18 bases. Germline V gene lookup returns CDR1 PRHDT and CDR2 FYEKMQ (reference sequence). The CDR3 is 15 residues long. CDR3 amino acids: CASSLRGRGVWEQYF. The DNA of the CDR3 is TGTGCCAGCAGCTTAAGAGGCAGGGGGGTGTGGGAGCAGTACTTC.

The V call is TRBV4-1, the J call TRBJ2-7; TRBD2 matches 8 bases. The J segment lost 4 bases and the V segment lost 0 bases, leaving 8 bases of the junction unmatched. The CDR3 spans 16 residues. In germline, CDR1 is MGHRA, CDR2 YSYEKL. The DNA for the CDR3 is TGCGCCAGCAGCCAAGACCCCCCCCCGGGAGGGTACGAGCAGTACTTC. Its translation is CASSQDPPPGGYEQYF.

The chain carries TRBV5-4 and TRBJ2-3; maybe TRBD1 (5 bases). Germline V gene sequence: CDR1 SGHNT, CDR2 YYREEE (reference sequence). This CDR3 is built from 16 residues. Trimming cost V 0 bases and J 0 bases, with 11 bases left between them. The CDR3 is CASSLAAGRSTDTQYF. In nucleotides, the CDR3 is TGTGCCAGCAGCTTGGCCGCAGGGCGCAGCACAGATACGCAGTATTTT.

The chain is built from TRBV28 and TRBJ2-4; TRBD1 matches 8 bases. The ends lost 2 bases at V and 0 bases at J; junction bases unmatched: 9. This CDR3 is built from 18 residues. Germline lookup yields CDR1 MDHEN and CDR2 SYDVKM. The CDR3 protein is CASSLATRQGLAKNIQYF. The CDR3 DNA is TGTGCCAGCAGTTTAGCAACAAGACAGGGGCTAGCCAAAAACATTCAGTACTTC.

The rearrangement joins TRBV6-2 or TRBV6-3 to TRBJ1-4, with D unclear. Germline V lookup: CDR1 MNHEY, CDR2 SVGEGT. Trimming removed 5 bases at V and 0 bases at J, with 19 bases between. The CDR3 totals 18 residues. The CDR3 spells CASSPHDILGSTNEKLFF. CDR3 in DNA: TGTGCCAGCAGTCCCCACGACATTCTCGGCTCAACTAATGAAAAACTGTTTTTT.

The chain joins TRBV5-4 to TRBJ2-7; 7 bases map to TRBD1. The germline gives CDR1 SGHNT, CDR2 YYREEE (reference sequence). The CDR3 has 14 residues. V lost 2 bases to trimming and J lost 3 bases; unmatched junction nucleotides: 5. CDR3 loop: CASSFGTDVYEQYF. The CDR3 DNA is TGTGCCAGCAGCTTCGGGACAGATGTCTACGAGCAGTACTTC.

This clone came up once. V gene TRBV4-3 combines with J gene TRBJ1-6; D ambiguous. Looked up from germline, CDR1 is LGHNA and CDR2 is YSLEER. The CDR3 has 15 amino acids. Trimming took 0 bases from V and 5 from J, leaving 8 bases between them. The CDR3 nucleotides read TGCGCCAGCAGCCAAGATTTAGCAGATAATTCACCCCTCCACTTT. This codes for CASSQDLADNSPLHF.

The rearrangement uses TRBV14 and TRBJ2-1, with D possibly matching TRBD1 (5 bases). Germline V gene sequence: CDR1 SGHDN, CDR2 FVKESK. The V end was cut by 8 bases, the J end by 6 bases, with 11 bases between. The CDR3 totals 12 residues. The CDR3 region is CASGIQVNEQFF. In DNA form, the CDR3 reads TGTGCCAGCGGGATACAGGTCAATGAGCAGTTCTTC.

The chain joins TRBV4-1 to TRBJ1-5; 8 bases line up with TRBD1. Germline lookup yields CDR1 MGHRA and CDR2 YSYEKL. The CDR3 has 18 amino acids. Trimming cost V 1 base and J 7 bases; bases outside gene matches: 15. The CDR3 protein is CASSQVQGRDRSPQPQHF. The CDR3 DNA reads TGCGCCAGCAGCCAAGTTCAAGGTCGGGACAGGAGTCCCCAGCCCCAGCATTTT.

The chain has TRBV28 and TRBJ2-1, with TRBD2 matching 11 bases. This CDR3 has 12 residues. Unmatched junction bases numbered 7, after V lost 5 bases and J lost 16 bases. Looked up from germline, CDR1 is MDHEN and CDR2 is SYDVKM. The CDR3 bases are TGTGCCAGCAGTCAACGGACTAGCGGGTTATTCTTC. Translation gives CASSQRTSGLFF.

J is TRBJ2-7 and V is TRBV27; D call uncertain. Trimming took 6 bases from V and 3 from J, leaving 12 bases between them. This CDR3 has 13 amino acids. Germline V gives CDR1 MNHEY, CDR2 SMNVEV (reference sequence). The CDR3 bases are TGTGCCAGCAGCCCCTTTAATCTCTACGAGCAGTACTTC. The encoded protein is CASSPFNLYEQYF.

This chain joins TRBV5-4 and TRBJ2-6; 8 bases agree with TRBD1. The CDR3 is 19 amino acids. Germline values: CDR1 SGHNT, CDR2 YYREEE (reference sequence). With 7 bases clipped from V and 0 bases from J, the junction kept 15 bases outside the gene matches. CDR3 region: CASRAGTGQRDSGANVLTF. The CDR3 region has the DNA TGTGCCAGCCGTGCCGGGACAGGCCAACGTGACTCTGGGGCCAACGTCCTGACTTTC.

J is TRBJ1-1 and V is TRBV5-1; 7 bases agree with TRBD1. Germline V gene sequence: CDR1 SGHRS, CDR2 YFSETQ. CDR3 length: 14 residues. J lost 0 bases, V lost 7 bases, and 6 bases had no gene match. The CDR3 DNA follows: TGCGCCAGCGGATCAGGGGGATTGAACACTGAAGCTTTCTTT. This gives the protein CASGSGGLNTEAFF.

The genes are TRBV19 and TRBJ1-1; 7 bases line up with TRBD1. This CDR3 region has 16 residues. Germline CDR1 and CDR2: LNHDA and SQIVND (reference sequence). V lost 5 bases to trimming and J lost 0 bases; unmatched junction nucleotides: 9. The CDR3 loop reads CASSDRDRALNTEAFF. The CDR3 DNA follows: TGTGCCAGTAGTGACCGGGACAGAGCCTTGAACACTGAAGCTTTCTTT.

The chain links TRBV5-1 to TRBJ2-1; 8 nucleotides agree with TRBD1. After removal of 0 bases from V and 12 bases from J, the junction contained 2 bases not matched to a gene. The germline V gene has CDR1 SGHRS and CDR2 YFSETQ. There are 12 residues in the CDR3. The CDR3 DNA is TGCGCCAGCAGCTTGGACGACAGGGGGCAGTTCTTC. Encoded protein: CASSLDDRGQFF.

The V gene is TRBV10-3, the J gene TRBJ2-3, with 10 bases fitting TRBD2. CDR1 ENHRY and CDR2 SYGVKD come from the germline V gene. CDR3 length equals 15 residues. With 6 bases clipped from V and 2 bases from J, the junction kept 5 bases outside the gene matches. CDR3 sequence reads: CAISSSGGTTDTQYF. The CDR3, as DNA: TGTGCCATCAGCTCTAGCGGGGGAACCACAGATACGCAGTATTTT.

This chain joins TRBV5-6 and TRBJ1-2, with D perhaps TRBD1 (6 bases). Germline V CDR1 and CDR2: SGHDT, YYEEEE. The V gene lost 6 bases and the J gene lost 2 bases, with 14 bases spanning the gap. CDR3 length: 14 amino acids. The CDR3 reads CASNMDRSNYGYTF. CDR3 bases: TGTGCCAGCAACATGGACAGAAGCAACTATGGCTACACCTTC.

This clone appeared once. For the CDR3, the DNA is TGTGCCAGCAGCGCGGGTTCCTCCTACAATGAGCAGTTCTTC. It yields the protein CASSAGSSYNEQFF. The J gene is TRBJ2-1, the V gene TRBV27, with D tentatively TRBD2 (5 bases). V was clipped by 6 bases and J by 0 bases, with 9 bases between them. This CDR3 contains 14 residues. From germline, CDR1 is MNHEY and CDR2 SMNVEV (reference sequence).

The CDR3 region is CAIRVGTGVYQPQHF. The CDR3 DNA reads TGTGCCATCAGGGTTGGGACAGGGGTTTATCAGCCCCAGCATTTT. V gene TRBV10-3 combines with J gene TRBJ1-5; 10 bases fit TRBD1. The CDR3 loop spans 15 amino acids. The junction had 7 bases not matched to a gene; V was cut back by 6 bases and J by 5 bases. Germline CDR1 reads ENHRY; CDR2 reads SYGVKD.

V and J are TRBV7-9 and TRBJ2-7, with 9 bases aligning to TRBD1. V gave up 4 bases and J gave up 2 bases; unmatched junction bases: 9. Germline V gene sequence: CDR1 SEHNR, CDR2 FQNEAQ (reference sequence). The length of the CDR3 is 16 residues. CDR3 in amino acids: CASSSDRGLRTYEQYF. Here the CDR3 DNA reads TGTGCCAGCAGCTCGGACAGGGGATTGAGAACCTACGAGCAGTACTTC.

This clone came up once. This chain links TRBV4-3 with TRBJ2-1, with 9 bases identical to TRBD2. The CDR3 runs 16 residues. V gave up 0 bases and J gave up 6 bases; unmatched junction bases: 6. Germline V lookup: CDR1 LGHNA, CDR2 YSLEER. DNA for the CDR3: TGCGCCAGCAGCCAAGAGCGCGGGGGGGCCCCCAATGAGCAGTTCTTC. As protein: CASSQERGGAPNEQFF.

The V call is TRBV27, the J call TRBJ2-7; TRBD2 agrees at 8 bases. Germline-derived CDR1 and CDR2 are MNHEY and SMNVEV (reference sequence). Trimming at V came to 6 bases and at J to 4 bases, leaving 11 bases not matched to a gene. This CDR3 has 15 amino acids. The CDR3 region has the DNA TGTGCCAGCAGCCGGGGGGGGTCCTCTGGGTACGAGCAGTACTTC. As protein: CASSRGGSSGYEQYF.

The chain combines TRBV21-1 with TRBJ2-5; the D call TRBD2 from the table was never checked on the DNA. TRBV21-1 is a pseudogene segment. The CDR3 consists of 14 residues. The CDR3 region is CANLHGGARETQYF. As DNA, the CDR3 is TGTGCCAATCTACATGGGGGGGCTCGGGAGACCCAGTACTTC.

The CDR3 spells CASRGTSVDNEQFF. CDR3 bases: TGCGCCAGCAGAGGGACTAGCGTTGACAATGAGCAGTTCTTC. This sequence joins TRBV5-1 and TRBJ2-1; 10 bases match TRBD2. Germline CDR1 reads SGHRS; CDR2 reads YFSETQ. The CDR3 loop spans 14 amino acids. V dropped 5 bases and J dropped 5; count of bases not matched to a gene: 4. The full variable domain, its missing parts supplied by reference TRBV5-1 and TRBJ2-1, is KAGVTQTPRYLIKTRGQQVTLSCSPISGHRSVSWYQQTPGQGLQFLFEYFSETQRNKGNFPGRFSGRQFSNSRSEMNVSTLELGDSALYLCASRGTSVDNEQFFGPGTRLTVL.

This clone showed up just a few times. The V and J genes are TRBV3-1 (or the pseudogene TRBV3-2) and TRBJ2-7; 7 nucleotides agree with TRBD2. V lost 4 bases, J lost 1 base, and 7 bases stayed unmatched. The CDR3 sequence is 15 residues long. CDR1 and CDR2 from the germline V gene are LGHDT and YNNKEL (reference sequence). The CDR3 sequence: CASSPTGGLSYEQYF. CDR3 nucleotide sequence: TGTGCCAGCAGCCCTACGGGAGGACTTTCCTACGAGCAGTACTTC.

The chain combines TRBV19 with TRBJ1-5, with a tentative D call TRBD1 (6 bases). Trimming took 9 bases from V and 2 from J, leaving 14 bases between them. This CDR3 comprises 14 residues. Germline V gene lookup returns CDR1 LNHDA and CDR2 SQIVND (reference sequence). The CDR3 nucleotides read TGTGCCAGCCTCAATCCAGGGGGCAATCAGCCCCAGCATTTT. Protein product: CASLNPGGNQPQHF.

The chain carries TRBV28 and TRBJ1-2; 9 bases fit TRBD1. V was clipped by 6 bases and J by 4 bases; unmatched bases: 15. This CDR3 has 17 amino acids. Germline V gene sequence: CDR1 MDHEN, CDR2 SYDVKM. This CDR3 reads CASRGAGTGFLGYGYTF. The CDR3 DNA follows: TGTGCCAGCAGAGGCGCCGGGACAGGGTTTTTGGGCTATGGCTACACCTTC.

The gene calls are TRBV7-2 and TRBJ1-1; D is ambiguous. The CDR3 contains 14 residues. V lost 2 bases, J lost 7 bases, and 14 bases lay in between. CDR1 and CDR2 (germline): SGHTA, FQGNSA. The CDR3 here is CASSLPNIGIEAFF. CDR3 nucleotide sequence: TGTGCCAGCAGCTTACCAAATATTGGCATTGAAGCTTTCTTT.

This sequence joins TRBV7-9 and TRBJ1-2; 7 bases match TRBD1. V lost 3 bases and J lost 1; bases outside the gene matches: 5. CDR1 is SEHNR and CDR2 is FQNEAQ in the germline V gene (reference sequence). CDR3 length equals 15 residues. This CDR3 is CASSLTGTVNYGYTF. The CDR3 nucleotides read TGTGCCAGCAGCTTGACCGGGACAGTTAACTATGGCTACACCTTC.

This chain joins TRBV2 and TRBJ2-3, with a possible D match to TRBD2 (6 bases). The CDR3 contains 15 residues. Trimming pared 6 bases from V and 2 bases from J, leaving 15 bases between. Germline CDR1 reads SNHLY; CDR2 reads FYNNEI. This chain's CDR3 is CASRTGSAPTDTQYF. The CDR3 DNA follows: TGTGCCAGCAGAACCGGGAGCGCCCCCACAGATACGCAGTATTTT.